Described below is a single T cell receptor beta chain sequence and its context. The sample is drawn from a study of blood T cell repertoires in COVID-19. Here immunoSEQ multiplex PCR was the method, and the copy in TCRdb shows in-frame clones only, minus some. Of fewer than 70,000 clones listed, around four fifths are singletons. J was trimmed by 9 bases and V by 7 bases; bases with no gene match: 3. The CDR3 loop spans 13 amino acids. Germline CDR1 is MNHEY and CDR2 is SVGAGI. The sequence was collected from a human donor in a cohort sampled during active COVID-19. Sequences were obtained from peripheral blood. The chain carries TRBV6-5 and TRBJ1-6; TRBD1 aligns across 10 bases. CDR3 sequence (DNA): TGTGCCAGCACTAGGGACAGGGGTTCACCCCTCCACTTT. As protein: CASTRDRGSPLHF.